The 7 T cell receptor beta chains below come from one sample, sequenced in a study of glioma-infiltrating T cells. The iRepertoire nested amplicon-rescue multiplex PCR amplified TCR alpha and beta CDR3s from RNA. TCRdb re-analysed the multiplex PCR reads in MiXCR, keeping a single row per CDR3 protein. In the table there are about 93,000 distinct CDR3 sequences, roughly 39% of which are singletons. Sequencing input: glioma tissue, nonneoplastic brain tissue, or PBMCs (not recorded which). The receptors were sampled from a human donor with low-grade glioma or glioblastoma, undergoing nonglioma brain surgery, or in good health (not recorded which).

The chain uses TRBV20-1 and TRBJ1-5; perhaps TRBD1 as D (5 bases). The germline V gene has CDR1 DFQATT and CDR2 SNEGSKA (reference sequence). The V gene lost 7 bases and the J gene lost 10 bases, with 17 bases spanning the gap. The CDR3 consists of 12 residues. Here the CDR3 reads CSVRAGQHPQHF. The CDR3 DNA follows: TGCAGTGTTAGGGCAGGGCAACATCCCCAGCATTTT.

In the case of this clonotype: At one end the junction does not follow the germline gene, possibly because of a read error. This chain uses TRBV20-1 with TRBJ1-1; D possibly corresponds to TRBD1 (6 bases). Germline CDR1 reads DFQATT; CDR2 reads SNEGSKA (reference sequence). The CDR3 has 14 residues. The CDR3 loop reads CSAMGEWGDTEAFF. CDR3 sequence (DNA): TGCAGTGCTATGGGGGAATGGGGGGACACCGAAGCTTTCTTT.

In this sample, this clonotype turned up many times. The V and J genes are TRBV5-4 and TRBJ2-3, with D possibly TRBD1 on 6 matching bases. Germline CDR1 SGHNT, CDR2 YYREEE (reference sequence). CDR3 length equals 13 residues. The V gene lost 4 bases and the J gene lost 4 bases, with 10 bases spanning the gap. CDR3 loop: CASSLQGPDTQYF. The CDR3 region has the DNA TGTGCCAGCAGCCTACAGGGCCCAGATACGCAGTATTTT.

There are many counts of this clonotype. The rearrangement links TRBV27 to TRBJ1-1; 7 positions agree with TRBD1. Germline-derived CDR1 and CDR2 are MNHEY and SMNVEV (reference sequence). The CDR3 totals 18 residues. Unmatched junction bases numbered 15, after V lost 3 bases and J lost 2 bases. The CDR3 sequence: CASSFTHPGTAINTEAFF. In DNA, the CDR3 is TGTGCCAGCAGTTTTACTCACCCCGGGACAGCAATTAACACTGAAGCTTTCTTT.

In the case of this clonotype: This could be a read error, since a much larger clone is one nucleotide away. The chain couples TRBV6-2 or TRBV6-3 to TRBJ2-1; possibly TRBD1 or TRBD2 for D (5 bases each). In germline, CDR1 is MNHEY, CDR2 SVGEGT. V lost 7 bases and J lost 2, with 12 bases in between. The CDR3 is made up of 14 amino acids. The CDR3 protein is CASMSWGPYNEQFF. CDR3 nucleotide sequence: TGTGCCAGCATGTCATGGGGACCCTACAATGAGCAGTTCTTC.

This clonotype was detected many times. V is TRBV7-6 and J is TRBJ2-7, with a tentative D call TRBD2 (6 bases). Per the germline V gene, CDR1 is SGHVS and CDR2 is FNYEAQ. V shed 2 bases and J shed 0 bases, with 14 bases lying between them. CDR3 length: 16 residues. The CDR3 nucleotides are TGTGCCAGCAGCTTACAAGCGGGCGAATTCTCCTACGAGCAGTACTTC. As protein: CASSLQAGEFSYEQYF.

Regarding this clonotype: A much more abundant neighbour one base away suggests this may be a read error. The chain has TRBV19 and TRBJ1-1, with D possibly being TRBD1 (5 bases). The germline CDR1 and CDR2 sequences are LNHDA and SQIVND (reference sequence). The CDR3 is 13 amino acids. CDR3 sequence reads: CAGSIPGLGGAFF. DNA for the CDR3: TGTGCCGGTAGTATCCCAGGGCTAGGTGGAGCTTTCTTT.